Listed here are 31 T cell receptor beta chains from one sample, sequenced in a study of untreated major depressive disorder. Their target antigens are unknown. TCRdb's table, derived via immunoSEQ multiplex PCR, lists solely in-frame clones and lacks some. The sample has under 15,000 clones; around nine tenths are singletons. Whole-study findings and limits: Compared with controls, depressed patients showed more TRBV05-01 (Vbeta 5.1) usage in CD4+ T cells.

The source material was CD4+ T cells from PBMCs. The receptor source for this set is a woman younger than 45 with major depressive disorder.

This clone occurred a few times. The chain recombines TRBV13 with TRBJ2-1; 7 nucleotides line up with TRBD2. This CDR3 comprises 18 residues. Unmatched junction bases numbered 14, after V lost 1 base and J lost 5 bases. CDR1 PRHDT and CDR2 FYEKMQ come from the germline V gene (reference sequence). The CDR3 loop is CASSLVVGPGGRNNEQFF. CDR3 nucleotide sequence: TGTGCCAGCAGCTTAGTGGTGGGACCTGGCGGGAGAAACAATGAGCAGTTCTTC.

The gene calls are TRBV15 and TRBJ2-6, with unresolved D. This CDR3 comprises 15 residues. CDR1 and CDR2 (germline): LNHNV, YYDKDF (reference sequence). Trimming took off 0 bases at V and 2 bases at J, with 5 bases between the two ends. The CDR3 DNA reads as TGTGCCACCAGCAGAGAGAGAGCTGGGGCCAACGTCCTGACTTTC. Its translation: CATSRERAGANVLTF.

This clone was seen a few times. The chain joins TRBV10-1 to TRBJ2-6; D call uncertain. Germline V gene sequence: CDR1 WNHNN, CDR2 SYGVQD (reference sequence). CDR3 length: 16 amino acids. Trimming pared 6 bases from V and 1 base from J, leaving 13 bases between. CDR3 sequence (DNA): TGCGCCAGCAGCCCCGGTTCTGGATCTGGGGCCAACGTCCTGACTTTC. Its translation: CASSPGSGSGANVLTF.

The DNA of the CDR3 is TGTGCCAGCAGTTACGAGGCAGGGGGTTATGGCGGGGAGCTGTTTTTT. As protein: CASSYEAGGYGGELFF. V usage is TRBV6-6 and J usage is TRBJ2-2; 7 bases are shared with TRBD1. This CDR3 has 16 residues. After removal of 2 bases from V and 7 bases from J, the junction contained 10 bases not matched to a gene. The germline gives CDR1 MNHNY, CDR2 SVGAGI (reference sequence).

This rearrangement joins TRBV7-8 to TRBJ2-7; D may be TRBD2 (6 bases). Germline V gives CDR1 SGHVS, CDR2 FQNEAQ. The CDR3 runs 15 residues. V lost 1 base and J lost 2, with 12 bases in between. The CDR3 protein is CASSLGFGSAYEQYF. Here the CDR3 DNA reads TGTGCCAGCAGCTTAGGATTCGGGAGTGCCTACGAGCAGTACTTC.

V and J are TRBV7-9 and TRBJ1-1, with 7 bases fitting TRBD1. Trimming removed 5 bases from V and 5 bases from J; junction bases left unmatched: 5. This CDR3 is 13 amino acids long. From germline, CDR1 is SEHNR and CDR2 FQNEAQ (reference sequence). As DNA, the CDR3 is TGTGCCAGCAGCCGGACAGGTATAACTGAAGCTTTCTTT. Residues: CASSRTGITEAFF.

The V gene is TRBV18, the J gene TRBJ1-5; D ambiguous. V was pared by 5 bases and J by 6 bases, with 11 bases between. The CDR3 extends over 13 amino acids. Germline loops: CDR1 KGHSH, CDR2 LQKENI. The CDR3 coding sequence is TGTGCCAGCTCATCCCAGGCGGGTCAGCCCCAGCATTTT. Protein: CASSSQAGQPQHF.

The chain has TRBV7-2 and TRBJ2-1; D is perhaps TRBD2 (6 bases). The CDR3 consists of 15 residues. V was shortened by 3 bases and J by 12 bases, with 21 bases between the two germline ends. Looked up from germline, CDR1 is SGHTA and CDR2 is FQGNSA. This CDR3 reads CASSLFISERRGQFF. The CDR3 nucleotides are TGTGCCAGCAGCTTGTTTATTAGTGAGCGGCGGGGGCAGTTCTTC. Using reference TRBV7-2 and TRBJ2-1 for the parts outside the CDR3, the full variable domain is GAGVSQSPSNKVTEKGKDVELRCDPISGHTALYWYRQSLGQGLEFLIYFQGNSAPDKSGLPSDRFSAERTGGSVSTLTIQRTQQEDSAVYLCASSLFISERRGQFFGPGTRLTVL.

This chain's CDR3 is CASSRRWREGDEQYF. For the CDR3, the DNA is TGTGCCAGCAGCCGGCGGTGGCGGGAGGGGGACGAGCAGTACTTC. The V and J genes are TRBV4-2 and TRBJ2-7; 9 bases agree with TRBD2. Germline loops: CDR1 LGHNA, CDR2 YNFKEQ. With V trimmed by 4 bases and J by 5 bases, 9 bases remained unmatched. The CDR3 has 15 residues.

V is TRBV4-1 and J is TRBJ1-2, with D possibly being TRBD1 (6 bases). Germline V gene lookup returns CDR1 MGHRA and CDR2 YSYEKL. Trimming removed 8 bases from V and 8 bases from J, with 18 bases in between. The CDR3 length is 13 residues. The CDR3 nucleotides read TGCGCCAGCCTTTCCATCACAGGGAGCGGCTACACCTTC. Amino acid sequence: CASLSITGSGYTF.

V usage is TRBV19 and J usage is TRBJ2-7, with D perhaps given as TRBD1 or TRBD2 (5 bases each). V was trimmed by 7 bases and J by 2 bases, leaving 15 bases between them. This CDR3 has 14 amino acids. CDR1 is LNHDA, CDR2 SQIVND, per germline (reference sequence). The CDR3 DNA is TGTGCCAGTAAGGGACGCGCCGGAACCTACGAGCAGTACTTC. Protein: CASKGRAGTYEQYF.

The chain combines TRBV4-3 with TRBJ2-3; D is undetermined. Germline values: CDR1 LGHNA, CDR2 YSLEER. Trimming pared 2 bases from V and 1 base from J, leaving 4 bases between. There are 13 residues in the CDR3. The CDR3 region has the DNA TGCGCCAGCAGCCAACCCGGCACAGATACGCAGTATTTT. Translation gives CASSQPGTDTQYF.

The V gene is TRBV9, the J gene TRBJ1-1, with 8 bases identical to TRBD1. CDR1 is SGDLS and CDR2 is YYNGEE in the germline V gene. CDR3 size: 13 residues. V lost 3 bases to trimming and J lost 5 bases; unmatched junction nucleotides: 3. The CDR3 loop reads CASSARQGTEAFF. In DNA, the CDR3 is TGTGCCAGCAGCGCGCGACAGGGGACTGAAGCTTTCTTT.

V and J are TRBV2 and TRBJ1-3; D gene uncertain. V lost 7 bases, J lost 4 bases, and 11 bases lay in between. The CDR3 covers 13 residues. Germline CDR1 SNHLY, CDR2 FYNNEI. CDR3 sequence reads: CASTPLPGNTIYF. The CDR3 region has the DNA TGTGCCAGCACTCCCCTGCCAGGAAACACCATATATTTT.

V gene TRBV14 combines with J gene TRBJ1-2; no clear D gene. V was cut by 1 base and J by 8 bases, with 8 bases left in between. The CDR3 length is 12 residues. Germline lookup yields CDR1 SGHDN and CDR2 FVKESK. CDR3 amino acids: CASSQVGGGYTF. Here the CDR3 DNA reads TGTGCCAGCAGCCAAGTAGGAGGAGGCTACACCTTC.

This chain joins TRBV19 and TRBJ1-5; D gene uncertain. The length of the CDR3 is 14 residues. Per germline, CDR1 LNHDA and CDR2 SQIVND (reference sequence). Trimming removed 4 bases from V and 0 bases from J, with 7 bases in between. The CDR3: CASSKQNSNQPQHF. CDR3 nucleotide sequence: TGTGCCAGTAGTAAACAGAATAGCAATCAGCCCCAGCATTTT.

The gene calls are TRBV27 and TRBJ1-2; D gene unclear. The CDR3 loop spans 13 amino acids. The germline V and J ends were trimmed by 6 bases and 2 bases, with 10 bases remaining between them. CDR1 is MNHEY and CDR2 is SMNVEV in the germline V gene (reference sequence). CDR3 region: CASSRTANYGYTF. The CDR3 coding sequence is TGTGCCAGCAGCAGGACGGCAAACTATGGCTACACCTTC.

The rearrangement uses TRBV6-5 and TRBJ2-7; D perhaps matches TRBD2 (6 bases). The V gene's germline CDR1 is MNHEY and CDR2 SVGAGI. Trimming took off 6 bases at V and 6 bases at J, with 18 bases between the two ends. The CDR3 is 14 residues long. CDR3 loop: CASRAGTRSLEQYF. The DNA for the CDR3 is TGTGCCAGCAGGGCCGGGACTCGGTCGCTCGAGCAGTACTTC.

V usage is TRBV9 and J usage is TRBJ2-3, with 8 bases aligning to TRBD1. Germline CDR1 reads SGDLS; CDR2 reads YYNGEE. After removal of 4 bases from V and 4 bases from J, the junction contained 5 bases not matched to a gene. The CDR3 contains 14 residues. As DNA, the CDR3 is TGTGCCAGCAGCCCAGGACAGGGCTCAGATACGCAGTATTTT. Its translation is CASSPGQGSDTQYF.

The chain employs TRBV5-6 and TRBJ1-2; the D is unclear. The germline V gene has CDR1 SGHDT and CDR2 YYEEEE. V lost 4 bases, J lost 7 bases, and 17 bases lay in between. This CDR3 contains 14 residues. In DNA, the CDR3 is TGTGCCAGCAGCCAAATCGCGGGTGATGGTGGCTACACCTTC. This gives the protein CASSQIAGDGGYTF.

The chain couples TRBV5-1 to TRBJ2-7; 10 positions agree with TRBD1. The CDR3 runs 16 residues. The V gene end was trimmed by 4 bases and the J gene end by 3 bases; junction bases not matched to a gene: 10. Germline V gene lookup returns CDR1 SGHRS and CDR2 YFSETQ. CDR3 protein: CASSPLTGGLNYEQYF. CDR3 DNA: TGCGCCAGCAGCCCGCTGACAGGGGGCTTGAACTACGAGCAGTACTTC.

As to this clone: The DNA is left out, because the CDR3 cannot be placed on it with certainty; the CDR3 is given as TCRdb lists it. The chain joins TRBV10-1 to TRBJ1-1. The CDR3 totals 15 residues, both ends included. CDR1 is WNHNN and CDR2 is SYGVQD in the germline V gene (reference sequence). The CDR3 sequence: CASSERGYILDLAFF.

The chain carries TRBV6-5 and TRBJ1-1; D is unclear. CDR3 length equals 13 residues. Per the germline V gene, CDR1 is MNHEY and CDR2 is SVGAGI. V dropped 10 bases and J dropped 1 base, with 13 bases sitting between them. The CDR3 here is CATFRQPNTEAFF. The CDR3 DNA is TGTGCCACTTTCCGGCAGCCGAACACTGAAGCTTTCTTT.

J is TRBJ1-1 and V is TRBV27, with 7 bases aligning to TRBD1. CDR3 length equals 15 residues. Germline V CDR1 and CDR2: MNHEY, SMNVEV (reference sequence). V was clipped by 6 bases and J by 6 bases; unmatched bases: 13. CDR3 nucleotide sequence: TGTGCCAGCAGCCCCCCGACAGGGTTGAGGGCTGAAGCTTTCTTT. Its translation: CASSPPTGLRAEAFF.

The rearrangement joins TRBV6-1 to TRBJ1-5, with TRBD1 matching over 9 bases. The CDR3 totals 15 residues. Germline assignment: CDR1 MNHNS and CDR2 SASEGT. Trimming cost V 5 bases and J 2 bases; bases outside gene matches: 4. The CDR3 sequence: CASSNRDRGNQPQHF. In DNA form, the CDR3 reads TGTGCCAGCAGTAACCGGGACAGGGGCAATCAGCCCCAGCATTTT.

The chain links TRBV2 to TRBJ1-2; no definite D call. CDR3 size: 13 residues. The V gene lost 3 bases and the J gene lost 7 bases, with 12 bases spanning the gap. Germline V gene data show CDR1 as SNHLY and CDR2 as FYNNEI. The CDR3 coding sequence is TGTGCCAGCAGTGAGGGCACTTACTTTGGCTACACCTTC. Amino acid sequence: CASSEGTYFGYTF.

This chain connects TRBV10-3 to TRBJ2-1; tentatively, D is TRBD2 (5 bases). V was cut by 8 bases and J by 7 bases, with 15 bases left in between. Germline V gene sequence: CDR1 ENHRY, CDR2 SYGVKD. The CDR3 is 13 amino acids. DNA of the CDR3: TGTGCCATCCGACGTGGTAGCGAAAATGAGCAGTTCTTC. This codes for CAIRRGSENEQFF.

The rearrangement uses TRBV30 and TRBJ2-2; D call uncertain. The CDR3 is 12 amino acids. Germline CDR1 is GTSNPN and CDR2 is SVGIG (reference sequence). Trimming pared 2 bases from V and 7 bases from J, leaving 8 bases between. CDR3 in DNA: TGTGCCTGGAGTTCTCGGGTCGGGGAGCTGTTTTTT. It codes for CAWSSRVGELFF.

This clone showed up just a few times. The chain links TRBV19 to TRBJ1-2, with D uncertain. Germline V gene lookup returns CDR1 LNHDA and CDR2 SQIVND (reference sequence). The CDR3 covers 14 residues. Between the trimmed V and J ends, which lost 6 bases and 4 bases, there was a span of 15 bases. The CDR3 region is CASSRPLNSYGYTF. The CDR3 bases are TGTGCCAGTAGCCGACCATTGAACTCCTATGGCTACACCTTC. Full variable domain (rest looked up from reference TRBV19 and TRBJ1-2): DGGITQSPKYLFRKEGQNVTLSCEQNLNHDAMYWYRQDPGQGLRLIYYSQIVNDFQKGDIAEGYSVSREKKESFPLTVTSAQKNPTAFYLCASSRPLNSYGYTFGSGTRLTVV.

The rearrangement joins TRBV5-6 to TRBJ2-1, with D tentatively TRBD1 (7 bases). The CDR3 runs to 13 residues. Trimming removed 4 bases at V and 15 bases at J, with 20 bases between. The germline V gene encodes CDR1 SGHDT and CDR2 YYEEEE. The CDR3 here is CASSRGSATGLFF. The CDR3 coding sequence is TGTGCCAGCAGCCGGGGGAGTGCGACAGGGCTGTTCTTC.

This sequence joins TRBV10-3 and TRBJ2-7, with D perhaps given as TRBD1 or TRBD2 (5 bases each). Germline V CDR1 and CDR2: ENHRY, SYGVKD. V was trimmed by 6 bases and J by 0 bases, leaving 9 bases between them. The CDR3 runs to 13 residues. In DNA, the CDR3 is TGTGCCATCAGCAGGGACGGCTCCTACGAGCAGTACTTC. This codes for CAISRDGSYEQYF.